This TCR beta chain was profiled in a study of shared clonotypes between healthy human individuals (dated by TCRdb to 2018 to 2020). With respect to the entire study: The cohort comprised two women and three men aged 18 to 49 years. To increase sequencing depth and limit assay-specific biases, different laboratories used diverse techniques to prepare libraries and sequence TCR repertoires. Per donor, three plates each were used for CD4 naive and CD4 memory, two for CD8 naive, and one for CD8 memory. To estimate repertoire size and how much clonotypes are shared between individuals, the study performed deep sequencing of blood TCR repertoires from a few healthy adults. Each donor's leukapheresis produced roughly between roughly 0.94 and 9.5 billion PBMCs. On the study overall, not on this receptor specifically: Pairwise subsampling indicated that sequencing depth was expected to affect the degree of clonotype sharing among donors. Clonotypes shared by all four sorted-subset donors showed higher generation probabilities than non-shared clonotypes. The genetic and exposure-history diversity represented was limited by the small number of donors. Incomplete sequencing was indicated by rarefaction of sorted-subset datasets, despite the large sequencing depth. When a handful of donors were compared, the shared fraction of clonotypes was 5% to 6.5% for naive CD4, less than 4% for naive CD8, more than 2% for memory CD4, and under 0.5% for memory CD8. Only blood was sampled, and tissue TCR repertoires likely differ from those in blood. Larger estimated clonotype richness was generally found for naive subsets than for memory subsets.

The CDR3 sequence holds 15 residues, the cysteine and phenylalanine included. The sequence is cut down to CDR3 DNA, 45 bases in frame from base 1. After removal of 3 bases from V and 4 bases from J, the junction retains 6 bases not matched to a gene. CDR1 SGHNT and CDR2 YENEEA are derived from the germline V gene. Using the deep immunoSEQ assay, multiplex PCR amplified TCR CDR3 regions from genomic DNA. Extracted genomic DNA from each cell subset was spread evenly across all wells of several immunoSEQ 96-well plates, with each plate serving as a replicate. For sorted subsets, 200 ng of genomic DNA, equivalent to 30,000 or so T cell genomes, went into each replicate PCR. Purified libraries were quantified with a Qubit 3.0 fluorometer, sized on a Bioanalyzer 2100, and re-quantified with the KAPA Library Quantification kit. Each immunoSEQ 96-well plate was sequenced on its own single-read 150-cycle Illumina NextSeq 550 flow cell. The source study handled its data this way. The immunoSEQ output contained only junctional sequences without quality scores, so filtering could not match that applied to full-length reads. Sequences were annotated with PyIR, a Python wrapper for IgBLAST v1.9, and V/J genes and CDR3 were assigned using IMGT germline references. Reads were removed for weak V/J assignments (E-value above 1e-6), missing CDR3, stop codons, out-of-frame junctions, or ambiguous translated residues. V3J clonotypes were defined as sequences sharing an identical inferred V gene, J gene, and CDR3 amino acid sequence. Percentage overlap between repertoires was calculated by dividing the number of shared unique clonotypes by the size of the smaller repertoire. Three approaches were used to assess repertoire richness: RTK rarefaction, the Chao1 estimator, and Recon v2.1 estimates of unobserved clonotypes. OLGA was used to compute generation probabilities for all TCRbeta clonotypes that the gDNA method yielded from a handful of donors. The source is immuneACCESS, and TCRdb retained only in-frame sequences with V and J called. Part of the clones is not carried over; for the studies checked, unresolved V genes explain less than half of this, and the remainder is unexplained. The V and J calls and clone size come from that table; D and trimming were worked out from the DNA. The table for this sample lists roughly 650,000 clones; around 97% of them were counted only once. Jointly, the top ten make up 0.045% to 0.07% of the sample.

Points on this clone: No cognate antigen has been identified for it. Per-base qualities were not stored, and no clone one base away is much larger.

The donors were healthy, HIV-negative adults with no recently reported acute infections or vaccinations. Only Caucasian adults living in Nashville, Tennessee, USA were represented among the donors. CD4+ T cells were enriched by magnetic negative selection; naive cells were then positively selected on CD45RA, and the negative fraction formed the memory subset. After blood collection by leukapheresis, PBMCs were isolated using Ficoll-Histopaque density gradient centrifugation and then cryopreserved in the vapor phase of liquid nitrogen. Purity and quantity of every magnetically sorted T cell population were checked by analytical flow cytometry. Genomic DNA was isolated from each sorted fraction and quantified by UV absorbance on a Nanodrop 2000c.

The clonotype originates from a woman in her 30s in good health. The sequenced sample consisted of naive CD4+ T cells sorted from blood. The intended sense of this specimen's cell subset or site label: CD45RA+ positively selected. The receptor chain draws on TRBV11-3 and TRBJ2-1; a stretch of 7 junction bases matches TRBD2. The sequence in DNA is TGTGCCAGCAGCTTGGCGGGAGCTCCTTACAATGAGCAGTTCTTC. The translation is CASSLAGAPYNEQFF.